Listed below are T cell receptor beta chains from one sample, sequenced in a study of liver allograft versus peripheral blood T cells. TCRdb itself ran the reads through MiXCR, one entry per CDR3 protein. The sample carries around 9,000 distinct CDR3 sequences, around 21% recorded once. Receptors were obtained from a human patient who had a liver transplant. The graft donor may be the source of some T cells. CDR3s include the opening cysteine and the closing phenylalanine or tryptophan. D genes are given only for firm matches. For some rows the clone size is stated as once, few or many, or as a class when expanded; others skip it.

DNA: TGTGCCAGCAGTCCCCCGGGACAGGGAAACACCATATATTTT; CDR3: CASSPPGQGNTIYF; D: TRBD1; size: -; length: 14; J: TRBJ1-3; V: TRBV7-2
DNA: TGTGCCAGCAGACAGGACGGTTACAATGAGCAGTTCTTC; CDR3: CASRQDGYNEQFF; D: -; size: medium-sized; length: 13; J: TRBJ2-1; V: TRBV6-1
DNA: TGCAGTGCTAGGGACAGCAATCAGCCCCAGCATTTT; CDR3: CSARDSNQPQHF; D: -; size: -; length: 12; J: TRBJ1-5; V: TRBV20-1
DNA: TGTGCCAGCAGTTTAGGGTCACATTATGGCTACACCTTC; CDR3: CASSLGSHYGYTF; D: -; size: -; length: 13; J: TRBJ1-2; V: TRBV12-3/TRBV12-4
DNA: TGTGCCAGCAGCCCAGCTCTTGAGCCCCAGCATTTT; CDR3: CASSPALEPQHF; D: -; size: few; length: 12; J: TRBJ1-5; V: TRBV5-5
DNA: TGTGCCAGCAGTGGCACCGGGACAGGGTCTGGGAGCAATCAGCCCCAGCATTTT; CDR3: CASSGTGTGSGSNQPQHF; D: TRBD1; size: medium-sized; length: 18; J: TRBJ1-5; V: TRBV6-1
DNA: TGTGCCAGCAGCAGACAGGGGGCTCTGAACACTGAAGCTTTCTTT; CDR3: CASSRQGALNTEAFF; D: TRBD1; size: -; length: 15; J: TRBJ1-1; V: TRBV9
DNA: TGTGCCAGCAGCTTGGGGGCAGGGGATTGGTCCTATAATTCACCCCTCCACTTT; CDR3: CASSLGAGDWSYNSPLHF; D: -; size: -; length: 18; J: TRBJ1-6; V: TRBV7-3
DNA: TGTGCCAGCACGGGTAACTATGGCTACACCTTC; CDR3: CASTGNYGYTF; D: -; size: few; length: 11; J: TRBJ1-2; V: TRBV28
DNA: TGTGCCACCAGCAGAGATCCAAATACCGATGGCTACACCTTC; CDR3: CATSRDPNTDGYTF; D: -; size: few; length: 14; J: TRBJ1-2; V: TRBV15
DNA: TGTGCCAGCACTTCTAGCACAGATACGCAGTATTTT; CDR3: CASTSSTDTQYF; D: -; size: -; length: 12; J: TRBJ2-3; V: TRBV28
DNA: TGTGCCAGCAGTTACCGACTAGTCCATGAGCAGTTCTTC; CDR3: CASSYRLVHEQFF; D: -; size: medium-sized; length: 13; J: TRBJ2-1; V: TRBV6-2/TRBV6-3
DNA: TGTGCCAGCAGCTTCTGGGAGTTGGGGAACACTGAAGCTTTCTTT; CDR3: CASSFWELGNTEAFF; D: -; size: -; length: 15; J: TRBJ1-1; V: TRBV7-9
DNA: TGTGCCAGCTCCCCGGGACTAGCGGGAGGGGAAGGAGAGACCCAGTACTTC; CDR3: CASSPGLAGGEGETQYF; D: TRBD2; size: many; length: 17; J: TRBJ2-5; V: TRBV27
DNA: TGTGCCAGTAGTGCGACAGGGGGAGGCTATGGCTACACCTTC; CDR3: CASSATGGGYGYTF; D: TRBD1; size: medium-sized; length: 14; J: TRBJ1-2; V: TRBV19
DNA: TGTGCCAGCAGCTCTTATGGGGCAGATACGCAGTATTTT; CDR3: CASSSYGADTQYF; D: -; size: few; length: 13; J: TRBJ2-3; V: TRBV7-9
DNA: TGTGCCAGCAGAAGGACTAGCGGGGGCACAGATACGCAGTATTTT; CDR3: CASRRTSGGTDTQYF; D: TRBD2; size: -; length: 15; J: TRBJ2-3; V: TRBV6-5
DNA: TGCAGTGCTAGAGATATGGGCCGGTGGACTGAAGCTTTCTTT; CDR3: CSARDMGRWTEAFF; D: -; size: -; length: 14; J: TRBJ1-1; V: TRBV20-1
DNA: TGTGCCAGTACCCCTAGCCCCGGACTAGCGGGGAATACGCAGTATTTT; CDR3: CASTPSPGLAGNTQYF; D: TRBD2; size: medium-sized; length: 16; J: TRBJ2-3; V: TRBV19
DNA: TGTGCCAGCAGCTCCCTCTTTAAGGGCAGCTATGGCTACACCTTC; CDR3: CASSSLFKGSYGYTF; D: -; size: few; length: 15; J: TRBJ1-2; V: TRBV11-2
DNA: TGTGCCAGCAGCTTGGGGGCTAGCGGGGGGCAAGAGACCCAGTACTTC; CDR3: CASSLGASGGQETQYF; D: TRBD2; size: -; length: 16; J: TRBJ2-5; V: TRBV5-4
DNA: TGTGCCACGGGACAGGGAGGGACAGATACGCAGTATTTT; CDR3: CATGQGGTDTQYF; D: TRBD1; size: medium-sized; length: 13; J: TRBJ2-3; V: TRBV24-1
DNA: TGTGCCAGCAGTTTATCTGGGGATTCCTACGAGCAGTACTTC; CDR3: CASSLSGDSYEQYF; D: -; size: few; length: 14; J: TRBJ2-7; V: TRBV27
DNA: TGTGCCAGCAGGACGACAGGGGGCTACACCGGGGAGCTGTTTTTT; CDR3: CASRTTGGYTGELFF; D: TRBD1; size: medium-sized; length: 15; J: TRBJ2-2; V: TRBV6-5
DNA: TGTGCCAGCTCATCAGACAGGGCCTCTGAAGCTTTCTTT; CDR3: CASSSDRASEAFF; D: TRBD1; size: medium-sized; length: 13; J: TRBJ1-1; V: TRBV18
DNA: TGTGCCAGCAGTTCGGTCCGGAGAGAGACCCAGTACTTC; CDR3: CASSSVRRETQYF; D: -; size: medium-sized; length: 13; J: TRBJ2-5; V: TRBV6-5
DNA: TGTGCCAGCACCATAGGGCCCCTAGGGGCCTATGGCTACACCTTC; CDR3: CASTIGPLGAYGYTF; D: -; size: few; length: 15; J: TRBJ1-2; V: TRBV6-5
DNA: TGTGCCAGCAGTTTCTTGGAAGTCAATCAGCCCCAGCATTTT; CDR3: CASSFLEVNQPQHF; D: -; size: -; length: 14; J: TRBJ1-5; V: TRBV28
DNA: TGTGCCAGCAGGGACAGGGGGAACACTGAAGCTTTCTTT; CDR3: CASRDRGNTEAFF; D: TRBD1; size: medium-sized; length: 13; J: TRBJ1-1; V: TRBV6-1
DNA: TGTGCCAGCTTAAGACTGGGCTCCTACGAGCAGTACTTC; CDR3: CASLRLGSYEQYF; D: -; size: -; length: 13; J: TRBJ2-7; V: TRBV6-5
DNA: TGTGCCAGCTCACCGGGACGGGACACCTATGGCTACACCTTC; CDR3: CASSPGRDTYGYTF; D: -; size: medium-sized; length: 14; J: TRBJ1-2; V: TRBV18
DNA: TGTGCCTGGAGTGTGGGGTTGGCAGGGGGCATCTATGGCTACACCTTC; CDR3: CAWSVGLAGGIYGYTF; D: TRBD1; size: few; length: 16; J: TRBJ1-2; V: TRBV30
DNA: TGTGCCAGTAGTGCGCGGGACAGCTCCTACGAGCAGTACTTC; CDR3: CASSARDSSYEQYF; D: -; size: medium-sized; length: 14; J: TRBJ2-7; V: TRBV19
DNA: TGTGCCAGCAGTCCCTTCACATCCTTGGGAGATACGCAGTATTTT; CDR3: CASSPFTSLGDTQYF; D: -; size: few; length: 15; J: TRBJ2-3; V: TRBV14
DNA: TGCAGTGCCAGACCGAGGGGGGCGAGCACAGATACGCAGTATTTT; CDR3: CSARPRGASTDTQYF; D: -; size: -; length: 15; J: TRBJ2-3; V: TRBV20-1
DNA: TGTGCCAGCAAGGCTACTCTTCTGCTCGGGGAGCTGTTTTTT; CDR3: CASKATLLLGELFF; D: -; size: medium-sized; length: 14; J: TRBJ2-2; V: TRBV27
DNA: TGTGCCAGCAGCGTAGCTGAGGGGGCCCTCGCCGGGGAGCTGTTTTTT; CDR3: CASSVAEGALAGELFF; D: TRBD1; size: -; length: 16; J: TRBJ2-2; V: TRBV9
DNA: TGCAGCGTTGTTTTCTCAATATCCAGACAGGGGGTTTTCCCCACTGAAGCTTTCTTT; CDR3: CSVVFSISRQGVFPTEAFF; D: TRBD1; size: medium-sized; length: 19; J: TRBJ1-1; V: TRBV29-1
DNA: TGTGCCAGCAGTGAAGCTATGGCGGGAGGTGCAGATACGCAGTATTTT; CDR3: CASSEAMAGGADTQYF; D: TRBD2; size: medium-sized; length: 16; J: TRBJ2-3; V: TRBV6-1
DNA: TGTGCCAGCAGTTACTCCGGGGGGGCTTATAATTCACCCCTCCACTTT; CDR3: CASSYSGGAYNSPLHF; D: -; size: medium-sized; length: 16; J: TRBJ1-6; V: TRBV6-6
DNA: TGTGCCAGCAGCTTAGGCGGATCTGAAGCTTTCTTT; CDR3: CASSLGGSEAFF; D: -; size: -; length: 12; J: TRBJ1-1; V: TRBV7-9
DNA: TGCAGTGCTTTACGACAGACGAACACTGAAGCTTTCTTT; CDR3: CSALRQTNTEAFF; D: -; size: -; length: 13; J: TRBJ1-1; V: TRBV20-1
DNA: TGTGCCAGCAGTTACTCGGCGACAGGGTGGCGTGGCTACACCTTC; CDR3: CASSYSATGWRGYTF; D: TRBD1; size: medium-sized; length: 15; J: TRBJ1-2; V: TRBV6-5